The source of this TCR beta chain is a study of cytomegalovirus exposure and HLA in healthy donors. Study background: Around 80 million unique TCRs from HLA-typed donors were held in an early data release.

This clone was counted between two and nine times. PCR amplification relied on 60 Vbeta primers (plus 13 Jbeta primers). The repertoire was sequenced with immunoSEQ multiplex PCR; TCRdb's copy has only in-frame clones and lacks some. Found here are some 120,000 clones, about three quarters of them singletons; the top ten hold 6.6%. As for the donors, each was a healthy bone marrow donor. This CDR3 region has 14 residues. Germline V gene data show CDR1 as SGHVS and CDR2 as FQNEAQ. V was clipped by 2 bases and J by 3 bases, with 11 bases between them. The chain recombines TRBV7-8 with TRBJ2-7; D is uncertain. Material for sequencing was PBMCs. This clonotype originated in a man aged 35 to 55 in good health and CMV-seropositive. The CDR3 loop is CASSLRTPGYEQYF. In nucleotides, the CDR3 is TGTGCCAGCAGCTTAAGAACCCCGGGCTACGAGCAGTACTTC. Together with reference TRBV7-8 and TRBJ2-7, the CDR3 gives the full variable domain: GAGVSQSPRYKVAKRGQDVALRCDPISGHVSLFWYQQALGQGPEFLTYFQNEAQLDKSGLPSDRFFAERPEGSVSTLKIQRTQQEDSAVYLCASSLRTPGYEQYFGPGTRLTVT.